The rows below give T cell receptor beta chains drawn from one sample of a study of T cell repertoires in cytomegalovirus infection. TCRdb fed the reads into MiXCR, producing one record per CDR3 protein. This table holds hundreds of thousands of distinct CDR3 sequences, 20% to 25% found once. Sequences were obtained from CD8+ T cells from PBMCs. The receptor source for this set is a human donor in good health (CMV status not recorded). Some clones in this sample may be carry-over from other donors' samples. Both conserved end residues are part of each CDR3. The D gene is left open where the match is weak. Size values are once, few and many counts, or a class for expanded clones, and some rows have none.

CDR3 protein,CDR3 DNA,V gene,clone size,J gene,D gene
CASSLQSGYGVETQYF,TGTGCCAGCAGCTTACAATCAGGGTACGGAGTGGAGACCCAGTACTTC,TRBV7-8,many,TRBJ2-5,.
CSADGQGITDSPLHF,TGCAGTGCTGACGGCCAGGGCATTACCGATTCACCCCTCCACTTT,TRBV20-1,.,TRBJ1-6,.
CSVYAGTTNTEAFF,TGCAGCGTTTATGCCGGGACAACGAACACTGAAGCTTTCTTT,TRBV29-1,.,TRBJ1-1,.
CASRRGGPAYNEQFF,TGTGCCAGCAGACGGGGGGGGCCAGCTTACAATGAGCAGTTCTTC,TRBV28,.,TRBJ2-1,TRBD2
CSAMGGVNEKLFF,TGCAGCGCTATGGGAGGGGTCAATGAAAAACTGTTTTTT,TRBV29-1,few,TRBJ1-4,.
CASSLWTSGDEQYF,TGTGCCAGCAGTTTATGGACTAGCGGGGACGAGCAGTACTTC,TRBV12-3/TRBV12-4,.,TRBJ2-7,TRBD2
CASSYSTSGLDEQFF,TGTGCCAGCAGTTACTCGACGTCGGGGTTGGATGAGCAGTTCTTC,TRBV6-2/TRBV6-3,many,TRBJ2-1,.
CANLRGPGEQYF,TGTGCCAATCTCAGGGGTCCCGGCGAGCAGTACTTC,TRBV2,.,TRBJ2-7,.
CASGFVGANYNEQFF,TGTGCTAGTGGTTTTGTGGGGGCGAACTACAATGAGCAGTTCTTC,TRBV12-5,many,TRBJ2-1,.
CASSQEEGQETQYF,TGTGCCAGCAGCCAAGAGGAGGGGCAGGAGACCCAGTACTTC,TRBV14,.,TRBJ2-5,.
CASSRTGVSDGAYNEQFF,TGTGCCAGCAGCCGGACAGGGGTTTCAGATGGGGCCTACAATGAGCAGTTCTTC,TRBV13,.,TRBJ2-1,TRBD1
CSVETGNTGELFF,TGCAGCGTTGAAACAGGGAACACCGGGGAGCTGTTTTTT,TRBV29-1,few,TRBJ2-2,.
CASRPTSGDPGELFF,TGTGCCAGCAGGCCGACTAGCGGGGACCCCGGGGAGCTGTTTTTT,TRBV12-3/TRBV12-4,many,TRBJ2-2,TRBD2
CASSIGWGPSYEQYF,TGTGCCAGTAGTATAGGATGGGGGCCTTCCTACGAGCAGTACTTC,TRBV19,.,TRBJ2-7,.
CSASSTGRVRSNQPQHF,TGCAGTGCTAGTTCTACGGGCAGGGTAAGGAGCAATCAGCCCCAGCATTTT,TRBV20-1,few,TRBJ1-5,.
CASSLYPDNEQFF,TGTGCCAGCAGCTTATACCCGGACAATGAGCAGTTCTTC,TRBV7-8,few,TRBJ2-1,.
CASSLSGVGGTGELFF,TGTGCCAGCAGTTTATCCGGGGTTGGGGGGACCGGGGAGCTGTTTTTT,TRBV27,once,TRBJ2-2,.
CASSLGGAVNEQFF,TGTGCCAGCAGTCTCGGGGGGGCCGTCAATGAGCAGTTCTTC,TRBV27,many,TRBJ2-1,TRBD2
CASSLTGNRLLGGYTF,TGTGCCAGCAGCTTGACAGGGAACCGACTTCTCGGGGGCTACACCTTC,TRBV13,.,TRBJ1-2,TRBD1
CAISEIAGGPNTGELFF,TGTGCCATCAGTGAGATAGCGGGGGGTCCGAACACCGGGGAGCTGTTTTTT,TRBV10-3,few,TRBJ2-2,TRBD2
CASSSSGTLSGANVLTF,TGTGCCAGCAGTTCCTCCGGGACTCTCTCTGGGGCCAACGTCCTGACTTTC,TRBV28,.,TRBJ2-6,.
CASQGQKKTQYF,TGTGCCAGCCAGGGACAGAAGAAGACCCAGTACTTC,TRBV25-1,.,TRBJ2-5,TRBD1
CASSPTGSPYEQYF,TGTGCCAGCAGCCCAACCGGAAGTCCCTACGAGCAGTACTTC,TRBV7-9,few,TRBJ2-7,.
CATSRDRQYNEQFF,TGTGCCACCAGCAGGGACAGGCAGTACAATGAGCAGTTCTTC,TRBV15,.,TRBJ2-1,TRBD1
CASSKGLAGPIEQYF,TGTGCCAGCAGTAAGGGACTAGCGGGGCCTATCGAGCAGTACTTC,TRBV6-6,few,TRBJ2-7,TRBD2
CASSVGGRERLYNEQFF,TGTGCCAGCAGCGTAGGGGGTCGCGAGCGTCTTTACAATGAGCAGTTCTTC,TRBV9,.,TRBJ2-1,.